One and the same sample provided the 22 T cell receptor beta chains below, sequenced in a study of a mutant IDH1 vaccine in newly diagnosed glioma (dated by TCRdb to about 2021). The time point tag for this specimen amounts to: week 35, safety follow-up. Each vaccine dose, consisting of 300 ug of a 20-mer mutant IDH1 peptide in Montanide, was administered subcutaneously with topical imiquimod. Their antigens are not known. Library preparation employed the immunoSEQ multiplex PCR assay. Drawn from immuneACCESS, this table holds only the in-frame rearrangements with V and J called that TCRdb kept. Clones are partly lost; checked studies trace under half to an unresolved V gene and leave the rest unexplained. A total of tens of thousands of clones appear in this sample, less than 90% of them only once. The top ten clones comprise more than 1.5% of the sample. Sequences were derived from PBMCs, sampled from a glioma patient whose treatment included an IDH1 peptide vaccine. The source is a man in his forties with glioma.

The chain uses TRBV28 and TRBJ2-7, with D perhaps TRBD1 (5 bases). This CDR3 spans 13 amino acids. The V gene's germline CDR1 is MDHEN and CDR2 SYDVKM. Trimming took off 3 bases at V and 9 bases at J, with 15 bases between the two ends. The DNA of the CDR3 is TGTGCCAGCAGTTTCCCAACCGCTACAGGGCAGTACTTC. Encoded protein: CASSFPTATGQYF.

CDR3 amino acids: CASTHTQGLYEQYF. The CDR3 nucleotides are TGTGCCAGCACCCATACCCAGGGCCTCTACGAGCAGTACTTC. The chain links TRBV7-9 to TRBJ2-7; weak D call: TRBD1 (5 bases). CDR3 length equals 14 residues. V was cut by 7 bases and J by 3 bases, with 16 bases left in between. Germline V gene lookup returns CDR1 SEHNR and CDR2 FQNEAQ (reference sequence). The full variable domain, rest sourced from reference TRBV7-9 and TRBJ2-7, is DTGVSQNPRHKITKRGQNVTFRCDPISEHNRLYWYRQTLGQGPEFLTYFQNEAQLEKSRLLSDRFSAERPKGSFSTLEIQRTEQGDSAMYLCASTHTQGLYEQYFGPGTRLTVT.

The chain carries TRBV9 and TRBJ2-5; 7 bases match TRBD2. Germline lookup yields CDR1 SGDLS and CDR2 YYNGEE. The CDR3 contains 14 residues. Losses at the gene ends were 0 bases for V and 5 bases for J; bases not matched to a gene: 4. Written as DNA, the CDR3 is TGTGCCAGCAGCGTAGGTCCCGGGGGGGAGACCCAGTACTTC. This encodes CASSVGPGGETQYF.

This chain joins TRBV18 and TRBJ2-4; no definite D call. CDR3 length: 15 amino acids. V was trimmed by 2 bases and J by 1 base, leaving 9 bases between them. The germline V gene has CDR1 KGHSH and CDR2 LQKENI. CDR3 nucleotide sequence: TGTGCCAGCTCACCATTGACTGGGGCCAAAAACATTCAGTACTTC. Its protein is CASSPLTGAKNIQYF.

In this sample, this clone turned up a few times. The chain joins TRBV19 to TRBJ1-5; D is uncertain. The CDR3 is made up of 15 amino acids. The germline gives CDR1 LNHDA, CDR2 SQIVND (reference sequence). Trimming shortened V by 2 bases and J by 3 bases, and 11 bases separated the two germline ends. CDR3 protein: CASSITGGFNQPQHF. The DNA for the CDR3 is TGTGCCAGTAGTATAACTGGAGGGTTCAATCAGCCCCAGCATTTT. The complete variable domain, with remaining parts taken from reference TRBV19 and TRBJ1-5, reads DGGITQSPKYLFRKEGQNVTLSCEQNLNHDAMYWYRQDPGQGLRLIYYSQIVNDFQKGDIAEGYSVSREKKESFPLTVTSAQKNPTAFYLCASSITGGFNQPQHFGDGTRLSIL.

The chain couples TRBV7-6 to TRBJ2-1; 7 bases fit TRBD2. Germline V gives CDR1 SGHVS, CDR2 FNYEAQ. The CDR3 runs to 17 residues. The junction had 10 bases not matched to a gene; V was cut back by 2 bases and J by 3 bases. CDR3 in amino acids: CASSLFGGGSIYNEQFF. CDR3 bases: TGTGCCAGCAGCTTATTTGGTGGCGGGAGTATCTACAATGAGCAGTTCTTC.

The chain has TRBV7-7 and TRBJ2-1, with D perhaps assigned TRBD1 or TRBD2 (5 bases each). This CDR3 region has 13 residues. The V gene lost 6 bases and the J gene lost 7 bases, with 13 bases spanning the gap. Germline CDR1 SSHAT, CDR2 FNYEAQ (reference sequence). The CDR3 region is CASSSDWGNEQFF. The CDR3, as DNA: TGTGCCAGCAGTTCCGACTGGGGGAATGAGCAGTTCTTC.

V is TRBV4-3 and J is TRBJ2-1, with a possible D match to TRBD2 (6 bases). Germline V gene lookup returns CDR1 LGHNA and CDR2 YSLEER. Trimming removed 0 bases from V and 3 bases from J, with 12 bases in between. CDR3 length: 16 residues. In nucleotides, the CDR3 is TGCGCCAGCAGCCAAGATAAGGGCGGGGACTACAATGAGCAGTTCTTC. Its protein product is CASSQDKGGDYNEQFF.

This chain connects TRBV7-6 to TRBJ1-5; 8 bases are shared with TRBD1. Trimming at V came to 4 bases and at J to 1 base, leaving 9 bases not matched to a gene. The CDR3 has 17 amino acids. Germline CDR1 and CDR2: SGHVS and FNYEAQ. CDR3 region: CASSSTGGWLSNQPQHF. The CDR3 DNA reads TGTGCCAGCAGCTCCACAGGGGGGTGGCTCAGCAATCAGCCCCAGCATTTT.

The V call is TRBV9, the J call TRBJ2-1; perhaps TRBD2 as D (6 bases). The V gene's germline CDR1 is SGDLS and CDR2 YYNGEE. The V end lost 2 bases, the J end lost 0 bases, and 9 bases lay between the germline ends. CDR3 length: 15 amino acids. CDR3 residues: CASSVSGHSYNEQFF. In DNA form, the CDR3 reads TGTGCCAGCAGCGTGAGCGGGCACTCCTACAATGAGCAGTTCTTC.

J is TRBJ2-7 and V is TRBV5-1, with D perhaps matching TRBD2 (7 bases). Germline values: CDR1 SGHRS, CDR2 YFSETQ. The CDR3 length is 16 residues. Deletions cut 4 bases from V and 2 bases from J, with 19 bases between. The CDR3 loop reads CASSPRTAGFTYEQYF. The CDR3 region has the DNA TGCGCCAGCAGCCCACGGACAGCGGGGTTTACCTACGAGCAGTACTTC.

This clone was counted a single time. The DNA for the CDR3 is TGTGCCAGCAGCTTGGGATGGACAGGTCACTACGAGCAGTACTTC. Translating it yields CASSLGWTGHYEQYF. The chain uses TRBV5-6 and TRBJ2-7; 7 bases match TRBD1. Per the germline V gene, CDR1 is SGHDT and CDR2 is YYEEEE. The V gene end was trimmed by 0 bases and the J gene end by 3 bases; junction bases not matched to a gene: 6. The CDR3 runs to 15 residues.

The rearrangement uses TRBV4-3 and TRBJ2-5; D is possibly TRBD2 (6 bases). This CDR3 contains 15 residues. Trimming took 4 bases from V and 5 from J, leaving 17 bases between them. The germline V gene has CDR1 LGHNA and CDR2 YSLEER. The CDR3: CASSLPGAGIETQYF. The CDR3 DNA sequence: TGCGCCAGCAGCCTTCCCGGCGCGGGAATCGAGACCCAGTACTTC.

V usage is TRBV9 and J usage is TRBJ1-3; 7 positions agree with TRBD1. The trim removed 2 bases at V and 5 bases at J, leaving 4 bases unmatched. The CDR3 totals 14 residues. Germline CDR1 is SGDLS and CDR2 is YYNGEE. The CDR3 loop reads CASSVDRARNTIYF. Written as DNA, the CDR3 is TGTGCCAGCAGCGTCGACAGGGCGCGAAACACCATATATTTT.

CDR3 bases: TGTGCCAGCAGCTCCCAGCGGAAACACACAGATACGCAGTATTTT. This encodes CASSSQRKHTDTQYF. The V and J genes are TRBV7-6 and TRBJ2-3, with D possibly TRBD2 on 5 matching bases. Trimming removed 4 bases from V and 2 bases from J, with 13 bases in between. This CDR3 has 15 residues. From germline, CDR1 is SGHVS and CDR2 FNYEAQ.

This rearrangement joins TRBV6-5 to TRBJ2-6; D call uncertain. This CDR3 spans 15 amino acids. Between the trimmed V and J ends, which lost 0 bases and 0 bases, there was a span of 3 bases. The germline gives CDR1 MNHEY, CDR2 SVGAGI. The CDR3 spells CASSYSRSGANVLTF. The CDR3 nucleotides read TGTGCCAGCAGTTACTCTCGCTCTGGGGCCAACGTCCTGACTTTC.

This rearrangement joins TRBV6-1 to TRBJ2-7; D is possibly TRBD2 (6 bases). V was clipped by 7 bases and J by 6 bases, with 19 bases between them. Germline loops: CDR1 MNHNS, CDR2 SASEGT. The length of the CDR3 is 14 residues. CDR3: CASITYDLGGEQYF. The CDR3, as DNA: TGTGCCAGCATAACTTATGACCTGGGGGGCGAGCAGTACTTC.

The rearrangement joins TRBV9 to TRBJ2-1; D is perhaps TRBD2 (6 bases). The germline V and J ends were trimmed by 2 bases and 3 bases, with 12 bases remaining between them. This CDR3 has 15 amino acids. The germline gives CDR1 SGDLS, CDR2 YYNGEE. The CDR3 bases are TGTGCCAGCAGCGTGGGCGGGACCCGCTACAATGAGCAGTTCTTC. Translating gives CASSVGGTRYNEQFF.

The chain has TRBV5-1 and TRBJ2-2; D remains unclear. The CDR3 loop spans 14 amino acids. Germline V gives CDR1 SGHRS, CDR2 YFSETQ. Trimming pared 4 bases from V and 1 base from J, leaving 8 bases between. CDR3 coding DNA: TGCGCCAGCAGCCGTGACCTGAACACCGGGGAGCTGTTTTTT. It codes for CASSRDLNTGELFF.

This chain uses TRBV18 with TRBJ2-7; no reliable D call. Germline values: CDR1 KGHSH, CDR2 LQKENI. This CDR3 has 13 residues. V lost 3 bases to trimming and J lost 4 bases, with 10 bases between them. As DNA, the CDR3 is TGTGCCAGCTCACCGGGAACAGCTTACGAGCAGTACTTC. This codes for CASSPGTAYEQYF.

This chain uses TRBV7-2 with TRBJ2-5; D may be TRBD2 (6 bases). The V gene's germline CDR1 is SGHTA and CDR2 FQGNSA. V was cut by 5 bases and J by 5 bases, with 18 bases left in between. CDR3 size: 15 residues. CDR3 in amino acids: CASSPRRGREETQYF. The CDR3 nucleotides read TGTGCCAGCAGCCCGAGGAGGGGCAGAGAGGAGACCCAGTACTTC.

The chain links TRBV4-3 to TRBJ2-7; the match to TRBD2 covers 12 bases. The J segment lost 4 bases and the V segment lost 0 bases, leaving 10 bases of the junction unmatched. The CDR3 consists of 18 residues. Germline CDR1 LGHNA, CDR2 YSLEER. The CDR3 DNA sequence: TGCGCCAGCAGCCAAGATCCTCCTAGCGGGAGGGCCGGGTACGAGCAGTACTTC. Translating gives CASSQDPPSGRAGYEQYF.